The T cell receptor beta chain under discussion was sequenced for a study of regulatory T cells in long-lasting Graves disease. CDR3 length equals 13 residues. V was pared by 2 bases and J by 8 bases, with 10 bases between. The germline V gene encodes CDR1 KGHSH and CDR2 LQKENI. Regarding the study as a whole: Persistent patients shared more public clonotypes (approximately 2,500) than new patients (approximately 970). Newly diagnosed disease favored TRBV20-1 and TRBJ2-1 over persistent disease.

Time point reported: newly diagnosed GD, antithyroid drugs for less than 3 months. From RNA extracted from PBMCs, the TCR library was made. Graves' disease diagnoses used American Thyroid Association guidelines. Patients of an endocrinology department in Xi'an, China, were included. This clonotype showed up just a few times. Its antigen is unidentified. Building the TCR beta libraries relied on iRepertoire HTBI primers, and CDR3 regions underwent Arm-PCR. TCRdb passed the multiplex PCR reads through MiXCR, listing each CDR3 protein once. The repertoire includes approximately 210,000 distinct CDR3 sequences, around 19% of them detected once, and about 20% sits in the top ten.

The TCR comes from a female donor with Graves disease. The input for sequencing was peripheral blood mononuclear cells (PBMCs), taken at new diagnosis, from a patient treated with antithyroid drugs. The chain has TRBV18 and TRBJ2-4; D possibly corresponds to TRBD2 (5 bases). The CDR3 bases are TGTGCCAGCTCACCAGGAGCCGGGGACATTCAGTACTTC. It codes for CASSPGAGDIQYF.